This T cell receptor (beta chain) stems from a study of blood T cells in healthy people across ages. Through a sample-barcoded 5' primer and a J-beta primer mix, a second PCR was run for roughly 7 to 12 cycles. TCRdb passed the 5' RACE reads through MiXCR, listing each CDR3 protein once. The repertoire holds 1,500,000 or so distinct CDR3 sequences, with 42% as singletons. The V gene's germline CDR1 is DFQATT and CDR2 SNEGSKA (reference sequence). The V and J ends lost 5 bases and 3 bases, in that order; junction bases with no gene match: 4. This CDR3 contains 14 residues. The V gene is TRBV20-1, the J gene TRBJ2-7, with 13 bases identical to TRBD2. This TCR was sampled from a woman aged 18-29 years in good health. The sample was blood. The DNA of the CDR3 is TGCAGTGCTCGGACTAGCGGGAGTATCTACGAGCAGTACTTC. Its protein is CSARTSGSIYEQYF.